This TCR beta chain was sequenced in a study of blood T cell repertoires in COVID-19. Background on the study: Sample material is recorded as cDNA or gDNA derived from T cells, B-cell-depleted T cells, or PBMCs.

CDR3 length: 15 amino acids. CDR1 and CDR2 from the germline V gene are LNHNV and YYDKDF (reference sequence). Trimming pared 2 bases from V and 1 base from J, leaving 6 bases between. The authors' processing: Using reference gene primer amplification, nucleated cell counts were estimated. TCRdb's copy holds only in-frame clones and misses some; the assay was immunoSEQ multiplex PCR. V, J and clone size are taken as reported in that table, and D and trimming were inferred from the DNA itself. The sample has some 300,000 clones; roughly 90% are singletons. Followed longitudinally, the Seattle patients had been enrolled during active infection.

The TCR originated in a woman between 35 and 50 years old with COVID-19, enrolled during active disease. The sample consisted of peripheral blood. The chain employs TRBV15 and TRBJ2-6, with D unclear. The CDR3 loop reads CATSRFPSGANVLTF. For the CDR3, the DNA is TGTGCCACCAGCAGATTCCCGTCTGGGGCCAACGTCCTGACTTTC.